These T cell receptor beta chains were read from a single sample in a study of T cell clonotyping in hematopoietic cell transplantation. TCRdb keeps only in-frame clones here, not all; method: immunoSEQ multiplex PCR. The sample includes around 16,000 clones, about two thirds of them seen just once. This specimen consisted of PBMCs, obtained 30 days after allogeneic stem cell transplant. These receptor sequences come from a male patient aged 45-60 years who had an allogeneic stem cell transplant from an unrelated donor, so T cells may come from the graft donor. Some clones in this sample may be carry-over from other donors' samples. Both conserved end residues are part of each CDR3. Fields, in order: J gene, V gene, CDR3 protein.

>TRBJ1-2|TRBV4-3
CASSQDTGAYGYTF
>TRBJ2-7|TRBV19
CATKRLADTSYEQYF
>TRBJ1-2|TRBV7-9
CASSLGQGADGYTF
>TRBJ1-2|TRBV5-6
CASSFGDTNYGYTF
>TRBJ1-4|TRBV6-5
CASRTDRGRGEKLFF
>TRBJ1-5|TRBV15
CATSSKGYGQPQHF
>TRBJ1-2|TRBV6-1
CASSEAGRRRANYGYTF
>TRBJ1-5|TRBV30
CAWSVNGGGQPQHF
>TRBJ1-1|TRBV11-3
CASSLGAYEAFF
>TRBJ2-7|TRBV4-1
CASSEGWTYEQYF
>TRBJ1-6|TRBV4-1
CASSQGGLTNSPLHF